Listed here is a single T cell receptor (beta chain). The study recruited people aged 18 to 89 years across some 23 US areas. Cohort 3 recovered donors had two negative PCRs, clearance, or symptom resolution. The data belong to a study of blood T cell repertoires in COVID-19. Study overall: COVID-19 samples from acute and convalescent phases originated in the United States, Italy and Spain.

In the study's own analysis: Amplification of reference gene primers provided the estimated nucleated cell counts. Data came from immunoSEQ multiplex PCR; TCRdb stores just in-frame clones and leaves some out. V and J calls plus clone size are reproduced from that table; the DNA served to infer D and trimming. The table shows around 300,000 clones, with roughly nine tenths occurring only once. V lost 6 bases to trimming and J lost 5 bases; unmatched junction nucleotides: 10. Germline values: CDR1 SGHTA, CDR2 FQGNSA. The CDR3 covers 15 residues. V usage is TRBV7-2 and J usage is TRBJ2-5; 9 positions agree with TRBD2. The sequenced sample was PBMCs or T cells enriched from blood (not recorded which). The TCR sequence derives from a woman aged 18-29 years who had recovered from COVID-19. The DNA of the CDR3 is TGTGCCAGCAGACTCTCCGGGACTAGCAGGGAGACCCAGTACTTC. Protein product: CASRLSGTSRETQYF.